Described below is a single TCR beta chain sequence and its context. Antigen: not known. This entry comes from a study of CD8 T cells in Susac syndrome. The CDR3 is 15 amino acids. Trimming removed 4 bases at V and 3 bases at J, with 17 bases between. Germline CDR1 SGDLS, CDR2 YYNGEE. Study outcomes and limitations: In its TCR sequencing and HLA analysis, the study acknowledged that the number of individuals was relatively small.

Random hexamers were used to reverse transcribe roughly 0.45 to 1 ug of RNA. The CDR3 of TCR beta was amplified by immunoSEQ multiplex PCR across 54 Vbeta and 13 Jbeta. One entry per CDR3 protein results from TCRdb running MiXCR on the immunoSEQ multiplex PCR reads. The profile shows roughly 50,000 distinct CDR3 sequences, about 91% of them singletons. The sample comprised CD8+ T cells from PBMCs. The origin of this receptor is a human donor in good health. V and J are TRBV9 and TRBJ2-7; D perhaps matches TRBD1 (5 bases). For the CDR3, the DNA is TGTGCCAGCAGCTCAGGGTCCACGATGGGCTACGAGCAGTACTTC. Encoded protein: CASSSGSTMGYEQYF. Full variable domain (remainder filled in from reference TRBV9 and TRBJ2-7): DSGVTQTPKHLITATGQRVTLRCSPRSGDLSVYWYQQSLDQGLQFLIQYYNGEERAKGNILERFSAQQFPDLHSELNLSSLELGDSALYFCASSSGSTMGYEQYFGPGTRLTVT.